The clone carrying this T cell receptor beta chain showed up just once. Its antigen is not identified. Treatment in this sample: treatment-naive control, cytoreductive nephrectomy. Controls were unirradiated tumors from treatment-naive cytoreductive nephrectomy patients. Controls included a handful of female and about 12 male donors, resected 2011 to 2014. This entry is derived from a study of radiation and T cells in renal cell carcinoma. The study's findings and limits: Dominant CDR3 motifs were more common in irradiated tumors than controls. In nephrectomy-only tumors, top 100 clonotypes averaged around 40%, versus 54% irradiated.

Assay used: immunoSEQ multiplex PCR; TCRdb lists only in-frame clones, some missing. Of 13,000 or so clones in the sample, around 57% were seen once. The CDR3 extends over 11 amino acids. The ends were cut back, 1 base at V and 12 bases at J, with 11 bases in the middle. The V gene's germline CDR1 is SGHTS and CDR2 YDEGEE. Sequenced material: tumor tissue, taken from a patient whose treatment was nephrectomy without radiotherapy. The rearrangement uses TRBV5-8 and TRBJ2-7; perhaps TRBD1 as D (6 bases). This receptor was identified in a man in his forties or fifties with renal cell carcinoma. The CDR3 DNA follows: TGTGCCAGCAGCTTGAGGCAGGGGTGGTACTTC. Protein sequence: CASSLRQGWYF.